Presented here are 9 T cell receptor beta chains from one specimen sequenced in a study of CD8 T cells in Susac syndrome. Reverse transcription of roughly 0.45 to 1 ug RNA used random hexamers. MiXCR was run by TCRdb on the immunoSEQ multiplex PCR reads, yielding one entry per CDR3 protein. The table records tens of thousands of distinct CDR3 sequences, 90% to 95% of them present only once. The specimen sequenced was CD8+ T cells from PBMCs. These receptors all stem from a human donor with multiple sclerosis.

A single count supports this clonotype. This sequence joins TRBV15 and TRBJ1-2; D might be TRBD1 (6 bases). Trimming cost V 5 bases and J 3 bases, with 10 bases left between them. This CDR3 has 13 residues. From germline, CDR1 is LNHNV and CDR2 YYDKDF (reference sequence). The chain's CDR3 is CATSGRQDYGYTF. CDR3 sequence (DNA): TGTGCCACCAGCGGTAGACAGGACTATGGCTACACCTTC.

The rearrangement links TRBV20-1 to TRBJ1-5; possibly TRBD1 for D (5 bases). Germline values: CDR1 DFQATT, CDR2 SNEGSKA (reference sequence). CDR3 length: 16 residues. The ends were cut back, 5 bases at V and 0 bases at J, with 17 bases in the middle. The CDR3 loop reads CSAASPRGNSNQPQHF. In DNA, the CDR3 is TGCAGTGCTGCGTCACCGAGGGGAAATAGCAATCAGCCCCAGCATTTT.

The V and J genes are TRBV5-1 and TRBJ1-1, with D unclear. The CDR3 length is 16 residues. From germline, CDR1 is SGHRS and CDR2 YFSETQ. Trimming pared 0 bases from V and 8 bases from J, leaving 20 bases between. In DNA, the CDR3 is TGCGCCAGCAGCTTGGACGGTGAGAGGCGAGACTGGGAAGCTTTCTTT. As protein: CASSLDGERRDWEAFF.

The J gene is TRBJ2-1, the V gene TRBV4-1, with 7 bases lining up with TRBD2. This CDR3 has 16 amino acids. V shed 0 bases, J shed 4 bases, and the junction held 6 bases outside the gene matches. The germline gives CDR1 MGHRA, CDR2 YSYEKL. The CDR3 bases are TGCGCCAGCAGCCAAGATAGGGGCGGGGGATACAATGAGCAGTTCTTC. This encodes CASSQDRGGGYNEQFF.

The chain uses TRBV7-9 and TRBJ1-2, with D uncertain. The ends were cut back, 1 base at V and 6 bases at J, with 15 bases in the middle. Germline values: CDR1 SEHNR, CDR2 FQNEAQ (reference sequence). There are 15 residues in the CDR3. CDR3 protein: CASSLELGFQDGYTF. The CDR3 nucleotides are TGTGCCAGCAGCTTAGAGTTGGGTTTCCAGGATGGCTACACCTTC.

This clonotype was seen once. The chain recombines TRBV24-1 with TRBJ2-1; D not resolved. V lost 1 base and J 3 bases, leaving 6 bases between the germline ends. Germline V gene data show CDR1 as KGHDR and CDR2 as SFDVKD. The CDR3 loop spans 14 amino acids. CDR3 protein: CATSDFNSYNEQFF. The DNA of the CDR3 is TGTGCCACCAGTGATTTTAACAGCTACAATGAGCAGTTCTTC.

This chain uses TRBV10-2 with TRBJ1-1; D not certain. The germline V and J ends were trimmed by 2 bases and 1 base, with 8 bases remaining between them. The CDR3 covers 14 residues. The V gene's germline CDR1 is WSHSY and CDR2 SAAADI. The CDR3 spells CASSEVGQNTEAFF. The CDR3 DNA reads TGCGCCAGCAGTGAGGTCGGCCAGAACACTGAAGCTTTCTTT.

The rearrangement uses TRBV5-8 and TRBJ2-7; D is undetermined. V lost 0 bases and J lost 4, with 11 bases in between. This CDR3 has 14 amino acids. Germline CDR1 reads SGHTS; CDR2 reads YDEGEE. The chain's CDR3 is CASSLAGLGYEQYF. DNA for the CDR3: TGTGCCAGCAGCTTGGCTGGGTTAGGGTACGAGCAGTACTTC.

The rearrangement links TRBV6-5 to TRBJ2-3, with D possibly being TRBD1 (6 bases). Trimming took off 2 bases at V and 2 bases at J, with 11 bases between the two ends. This CDR3 has 15 amino acids. CDR1 MNHEY and CDR2 SVGAGI come from the germline V gene. The CDR3 bases are TGTGCCAGCAGTTACGGGCAGGGGAACACAGATACGCAGTATTTT. Residues: CASSYGQGNTDTQYF.